Sequencing of this TCR beta chain was carried out in a study of technical replicates of blood from a few donors. This CDR3 spans 15 amino acids. Looked up from germline, CDR1 is SGHRS and CDR2 is YFSETQ. The V end was cut by 4 bases, the J end by 3 bases, with 14 bases between. Generated by immunoSEQ multiplex PCR, the TCRdb table keeps only in-frame clones and is missing some. The sample consists of 100,000 or so clones, around 96% of them appearing once. The source of this sequence is a human donor in good health. Sequencing was carried out using T cells isolated from PBMCs. The chain couples TRBV5-1 to TRBJ1-3; TRBD1 might be the D (6 bases). The CDR3 DNA reads as TGCGCCAGCAGCCTTACAGGGTTGGATGGAAACACCATATATTTT. This codes for CASSLTGLDGNTIYF.